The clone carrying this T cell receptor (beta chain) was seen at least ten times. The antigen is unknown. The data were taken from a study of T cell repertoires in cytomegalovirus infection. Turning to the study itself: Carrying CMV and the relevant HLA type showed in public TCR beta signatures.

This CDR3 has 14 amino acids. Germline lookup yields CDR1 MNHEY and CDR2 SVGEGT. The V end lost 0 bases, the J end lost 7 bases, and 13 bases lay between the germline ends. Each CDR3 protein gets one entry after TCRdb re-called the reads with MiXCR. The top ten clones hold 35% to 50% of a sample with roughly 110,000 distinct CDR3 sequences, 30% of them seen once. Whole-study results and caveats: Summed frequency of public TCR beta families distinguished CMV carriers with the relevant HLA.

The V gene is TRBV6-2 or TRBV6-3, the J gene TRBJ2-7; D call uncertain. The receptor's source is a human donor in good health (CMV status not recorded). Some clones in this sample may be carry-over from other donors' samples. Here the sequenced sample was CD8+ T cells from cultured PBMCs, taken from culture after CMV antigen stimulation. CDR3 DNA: TGTGCCAGCAGTTACTCAATGGAGCAGAGGGAGCAGTACTTC. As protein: CASSYSMEQREQYF.